A single T cell receptor (beta chain) is shown here with its context. What it binds is unknown. The CDR3 is 14 amino acids. Trimming removed 5 bases from V and 4 bases from J; junction bases left unmatched: 7. Germline-derived CDR1 and CDR2 are MDHEN and SYDVKM. The data belong to a study of T cell repertoires and Cas9 in healthy adults. Across the whole study: Multi-effector potency, cytotoxicity and lineage were assessed in SpCas9-reactive CD4 and CD8 T cells. Study-level points and caveats: Reportedly, SpCas9-reactive effector T cell proliferation and function were mitigated by SpCas9-reactive Tregs in vitro.

The method was immunoSEQ multiplex PCR; TCRdb's version includes in-frame clones alone and lacks a portion of them. Of about 15,000 clones in the sample, roughly 90% were seen once. The sequenced sample consisted of Tregs (CD4+, CD25+, CD127-, CD137-, CD154-) from PBMCs; culture status not recorded. This chain joins TRBV28 and TRBJ2-7; 8 bases match TRBD1. The clonotype originates from a human donor in good health. CDR3 sequence: CASSRPGGGYEQYF. The CDR3 bases are TGTGCCAGCAGTCGACCAGGGGGCGGGTACGAGCAGTACTTC.